This T cell receptor (beta chain) came from a study of cytomegalovirus exposure and HLA in healthy donors. CDR3 length: 16 residues. Germline trimming cut 0 bases from V and 4 bases from J; bases unmatched to any gene: 3. CDR1 is MNHNS, CDR2 SASEGT, per germline. It was with 60 Vbeta and 13 Jbeta primers that the PCR ran. Sequencing was performed with immunoSEQ multiplex PCR; in TCRdb, only in-frame clones are kept and a portion is missing. Seen here are 100,000 to 150,000 clones, 70% to 90% observed once, and the top ten hold 1.5% to 2%. Material for sequencing was PBMCs. V gene TRBV6-1 combines with J gene TRBJ2-3; 11 bases are a match to TRBD1. This sequence was found in a boy younger than 18 in good health and CMV-seronegative. The CDR3 bases are TGTGCCAGCAGTGAAGCTATGGGACAGGGGGCAGATACGCAGTATTTT. Translation: CASSEAMGQGADTQYF.